The 30 T cell receptor beta chains presented below share a single source sample, sequenced in a study of cytomegalovirus exposure and HLA in healthy donors. PCR used 60 Vbeta primers and 13 Jbeta primers. Data came from immunoSEQ multiplex PCR; TCRdb stores just in-frame clones and leaves some out. The top ten clones hold about 3% of a sample with some 170,000 clones, roughly 74% of them seen once. Sequenced input: PBMCs. These receptors were obtained from a female donor in good health and CMV-seronegative.

The DNA for the CDR3 is TGCAGCGTTGTGTTTAGCGGAGAGACCCAGTACTTC. This translates into CSVVFSGETQYF. The gene calls are TRBV29-1 and TRBJ2-5; the D gene is possibly TRBD2 (6 bases). The CDR3 spans 12 residues. V lost 4 bases and J 4 bases, leaving 10 bases between the germline ends. Germline lookup yields CDR1 SQVTM and CDR2 ANQGSEA.

The CDR3: CASRKGQGWDGYTF. The CDR3 region has the DNA TGTGCCAGCAGGAAGGGACAGGGGTGGGATGGCTACACCTTC. The chain has TRBV5-6 and TRBJ1-2, with 10 bases that match TRBD1. Germline-derived CDR1 and CDR2 are SGHDT and YYEEEE. The CDR3 is 14 amino acids. With V trimmed by 5 bases and J by 6 bases, 7 bases remained unmatched.

As concerns this clone: The sample holds other DNA sequences that translate to the same CDR3. The V gene is TRBV5-3, the J gene TRBJ1-5, with D possibly matching TRBD1 (6 bases). TRBV5-3 qualifies as an ORF whose function is uncertain. Trimming left V 5 bases short and J 7 bases short, with 13 bases between. There are 13 residues in the CDR3. The CDR3 DNA reads TGTGCCAGAAGGTACAGGGTATCCCAGCCCCAGCATTTT. Its protein is CARRYRVSQPQHF.

The V call is TRBV27, the J call TRBJ2-3; 8 bases line up with TRBD2. Losses at the gene ends were 1 base for V and 2 bases for J; bases not matched to a gene: 23. Germline CDR1 reads MNHEY; CDR2 reads SMNVEV (reference sequence). CDR3 length: 22 amino acids. CDR3 DNA sequence: TGTGCCAGCAGTTTATATTTTTTGTCTTGGGCAGTAGCGGGGAATTCCACAGATACGCAGTATTTT. Its protein is CASSLYFLSWAVAGNSTDTQYF.

The chain is built from TRBV2 and TRBJ2-3, with 11 bases fitting TRBD2. With 7 bases clipped from V and 6 bases from J, the junction kept 3 bases outside the gene matches. From germline, CDR1 is SNHLY and CDR2 FYNNEI. This CDR3 has 13 amino acids. CDR3 protein: CASNSGGADTQYF. The CDR3 DNA reads TGTGCCAGCAATAGCGGGGGGGCGGATACGCAGTATTTT. Filled out from reference TRBV2 and TRBJ2-3, the complete variable domain reads EPEVTQTPSHQVTQMGQEVILRCVPISNHLYFYWYRQILGQKVEFLVSFYNNEISEKSEIFDDQFSVERPDGSNFTLKIRSTKLEDSAMYFCASNSGGADTQYFGPGTRLTVL.

This rearrangement joins TRBV12-5 to TRBJ2-1, with TRBD1 matching 10 bases. V trimming: 3 bases; J trimming: 9 bases; junction bases outside the gene matches: 11. The CDR3 covers 16 residues. Germline values: CDR1 LGHNT, CDR2 FRNRAP. In DNA, the CDR3 is TGTGCTAGTGGTTTAGGAGGGACAGGGGTCCCAGGTGAGCAGTTCTTC. Its protein product is CASGLGGTGVPGEQFF.

The rearrangement uses TRBV7-9 and TRBJ2-3, with a tentative D call TRBD2 (7 bases). This CDR3 contains 15 residues. Trimming pared 1 base from V and 3 bases from J, leaving 11 bases between. The germline V gene has CDR1 SEHNR and CDR2 FQNEAQ (reference sequence). CDR3 nucleotides: TGTGCCAGCAGCTTAGGTGGGGGGGCAACAGATACGCAGTATTTT. It translates to CASSLGGGATDTQYF.

The chain uses TRBV5-1 and TRBJ2-2, with TRBD1 identical over 8 bases. The V segment lost 4 bases and the J segment 2 bases; nucleotides outside the gene matches: 7. Germline-derived CDR1 and CDR2 are SGHRS and YFSETQ. The CDR3 totals 16 residues. CDR3 nucleotides: TGCGCCAGCAGCGTCACAGGGGGTTATAACACCGGGGAGCTGTTTTTT. Residues: CASSVTGGYNTGELFF.

As for this clone: The same CDR3 can be traced to other DNA sequences in this sample. The rearrangement uses TRBV4-2 and TRBJ1-1; unclear D gene. Germline V gene sequence: CDR1 LGHNA, CDR2 YNFKEQ. CDR3 length: 12 residues. In DNA, the CDR3 is TGTGCTAGCTCCGAGGGAAACACTGAAGCTTTCTTT. Amino acids: CASSEGNTEAFF.

The J gene is TRBJ2-7, the V gene TRBV29-1; TRBD2 matches 8 bases. The CDR3 has 14 amino acids. Losses at the gene ends were 2 bases for V and 5 bases for J; bases not matched to a gene: 8. The germline gives CDR1 SQVTM, CDR2 ANQGSEA. The CDR3 DNA is TGCAGCGTTGAAAGGAGCGGGAGCCCCCACGAGCAGTACTTC. It encodes CSVERSGSPHEQYF.

The V call is TRBV9, the J call TRBJ1-1; weak D call: TRBD1 (5 bases). Germline V gene sequence: CDR1 SGDLS, CDR2 YYNGEE. CDR3 length: 14 amino acids. The V end lost 0 bases, the J end lost 4 bases, and 10 bases lay between the germline ends. CDR3 protein: CASSVVLGGTEAFF. The CDR3 DNA follows: TGTGCCAGCAGCGTAGTTTTGGGGGGCACTGAAGCTTTCTTT.

The chain carries TRBV2 and TRBJ2-1; the D gene is possibly TRBD2 (7 bases). Germline values: CDR1 SNHLY, CDR2 FYNNEI. Trimming shortened V by 3 bases and J by 3 bases, and 12 bases separated the two germline ends. This CDR3 is 15 amino acids long. This chain's CDR3 is CASSDGRGDYNEQFF. The CDR3 nucleotides are TGTGCCAGCAGTGATGGGAGGGGGGACTACAATGAGCAGTTCTTC.

The gene calls are TRBV4-3 and TRBJ2-1; D perhaps matches TRBD2 (5 bases). V gave up 10 bases and J gave up 1 base, with 20 bases separating them. CDR1 is LGHNA, CDR2 YSLEER, per germline. CDR3 length: 16 residues. CDR3 nucleotides: TGCGCCACCATGCTTTCCGGCGGGCTTTCCTACAATGAGCAGTTCTTC. Translating gives CATMLSGGLSYNEQFF.

The V and J genes are TRBV9 and TRBJ1-4; the match to TRBD1 covers 10 bases. After removal of 4 bases from V and 6 bases from J, the junction contained 6 bases not matched to a gene. This CDR3 spans 15 amino acids. Germline-derived CDR1 and CDR2 are SGDLS and YYNGEE. CDR3 region: CASSTTGGLYEKLFF. CDR3 nucleotide sequence: TGTGCCAGCAGCACGACAGGGGGCCTTTATGAAAAACTGTTTTTT. The full variable domain, completed using reference TRBV9 and TRBJ1-4, is DSGVTQTPKHLITATGQRVTLRCSPRSGDLSVYWYQQSLDQGLQFLIQYYNGEERAKGNILERFSAQQFPDLHSELNLSSLELGDSALYFCASSTTGGLYEKLFFGSGTQLSVL.

This chain links TRBV5-3 with TRBJ1-6; 9 bases line up with TRBD1. TRBV5-3 is placed among ORFs of uncertain function. This CDR3 comprises 14 residues. After removal of 2 bases from V and 12 bases from J, the junction contained 6 bases not matched to a gene. In DNA, the CDR3 is TGTGCCAGAAGCTTTCTACGACAGGGGGAACCCCTCCACTTT. Its translation is CARSFLRQGEPLHF.

There are a few counts of this clone. The chain employs TRBV11-3 and TRBJ2-1, with 8 bases fitting TRBD1. The CDR3 loop spans 14 amino acids. CDR1 and CDR2 from the germline V gene are SGHNT and YENEEA. V was pared by 6 bases and J by 4 bases, with 5 bases of the junction left unmatched. The CDR3: CASSPGQGYNEQFF. The CDR3 DNA reads TGTGCCAGCAGTCCAGGACAGGGTTACAATGAGCAGTTCTTC.

This chain links TRBV4-1 with TRBJ2-7; the match to TRBD2 covers 13 bases. The CDR3 has 18 amino acids. From germline, CDR1 is MGHRA and CDR2 YSYEKL. V dropped 4 bases and J dropped 2; count of bases not matched to a gene: 11. Written as DNA, the CDR3 is TGCGCCAGCAGCCGCCTCGAACTCGGGACTAGCGGGGCCTACGAGCAGTACTTC. It is translated as CASSRLELGTSGAYEQYF.

The chain carries TRBV27 and TRBJ1-2, with D possibly TRBD1 on 6 matching bases. Germline V CDR1 and CDR2: MNHEY, SMNVEV (reference sequence). Trimming took off 6 bases at V and 4 bases at J, with 18 bases between the two ends. This CDR3 has 15 residues. CDR3 in amino acids: CASSLHTGLSYGYTF. CDR3 nucleotide sequence: TGTGCCAGCAGCTTACACACAGGGTTGAGCTATGGCTACACCTTC.

This clone has just a few counts. The genes are TRBV2 and TRBJ2-7; perhaps TRBD1 as D (5 bases). The CDR3 runs 13 residues. The germline CDR1 and CDR2 sequences are SNHLY and FYNNEI. Trimming pared 3 bases from V and 5 bases from J, leaving 11 bases between. CDR3 sequence: CASSDRVDNEQYF. In DNA form, the CDR3 reads TGTGCCAGCAGTGACAGGGTAGATAACGAGCAGTACTTC.

V and J are TRBV19 and TRBJ2-1; 8 bases fit TRBD2. The CDR3 totals 15 residues. Germline CDR1 is LNHDA and CDR2 is SQIVND (reference sequence). V gave up 3 bases and J gave up 8 bases; unmatched junction bases: 9. The CDR3 spells CASSMSLLREDEQFF. CDR3 nucleotides: TGTGCCAGTAGTATGTCGCTTCTGCGGGAGGATGAGCAGTTCTTC.

V is TRBV2 and J is TRBJ2-5, with 8 bases aligning to TRBD1. The closer fit of TRBJ2-7 to the DNA end suggests the J call may be wrong. The germline CDR1 and CDR2 sequences are SNHLY and FYNNEI. This CDR3 spans 15 amino acids. The CDR3, as DNA: TGTGCCAGCAGTCGTGGGACAGGATTAAGCTACGAGCAGTACTTC. Amino acids: CASSRGTGLSYEQYF.

V is TRBV27 and J is TRBJ2-2, with TRBD1 identical over 7 bases. The CDR3 contains 14 residues. J lost 5 bases, V lost 10 bases, and 10 bases had no gene match. Germline V CDR1 and CDR2: MNHEY, SMNVEV (reference sequence). CDR3 region: CATGRGLRTGELFF. The CDR3 nucleotides are TGTGCCACCGGAAGGGGGCTAAGGACCGGGGAGCTGTTTTTT.

The rearrangement joins TRBV5-8 to TRBJ1-1; possibly TRBD1 for D (6 bases). The CDR3 loop spans 14 amino acids. CDR1 is SGHTS and CDR2 is YDEGEE in the germline V gene. V dropped 2 bases and J dropped 2 bases, with 10 bases sitting between them. In DNA, the CDR3 is TGTGCCAGCAGCTTAGGACAGATTAACACTGAAGCTTTCTTT. Its translation: CASSLGQINTEAFF.

This clone has a single count. CDR3 region: CASSRTGGYTEAFF. The CDR3 DNA follows: TGTGCCAGCAGCCGGACAGGGGGCTACACTGAAGCTTTCTTT. V is TRBV7-9 and J is TRBJ1-1; 11 nucleotides line up with TRBD1. The CDR3 contains 14 residues. Trimming cost V 5 bases and J 3 bases; bases outside gene matches: 2. CDR1 and CDR2 from the germline V gene are SEHNR and FQNEAQ (reference sequence).

In this sample, this clone turned up a few times. The chain employs TRBV5-1 and TRBJ1-3; possibly TRBD1 for D (5 bases). Germline V gene lookup returns CDR1 SGHRS and CDR2 YFSETQ. The CDR3 consists of 16 residues. Trimming removed 0 bases from V and 0 bases from J, with 10 bases in between. CDR3 residues: CASSLVGGLSGNTIYF. DNA for the CDR3: TGCGCCAGCAGCTTGGTGGGGGGACTCTCTGGAAACACCATATATTTT.

The chain has TRBV7-2 and TRBJ2-1; 9 bases match TRBD2. Trimming at V came to 3 bases and at J to 14 bases, leaving 8 bases not matched to a gene. The germline V gene encodes CDR1 SGHTA and CDR2 FQGNSA. The CDR3 totals 13 residues. This CDR3 is CASSLGLARSEFF. The CDR3 DNA is TGTGCCAGCAGCTTGGGACTAGCCCGAAGTGAGTTCTTC.

The V call is TRBV9, the J call TRBJ1-1, with D unresolved. Germline V gene lookup returns CDR1 SGDLS and CDR2 YYNGEE. Trimming removed 0 bases from V and 1 base from J, with 13 bases in between. The CDR3 covers 16 residues. The chain's CDR3 is CASSVGPGGENTEAFF. CDR3 DNA: TGTGCCAGCAGCGTAGGTCCGGGCGGGGAGAACACTGAAGCTTTCTTT.

This clone was recorded only once. This CDR3 is CASSFYRNREYEQFF. CDR3 sequence (DNA): TGTGCCAGCAGCTTTTATCGGAACAGGGAATATGAGCAGTTCTTC. The rearrangement links TRBV7-2 to TRBJ2-1; possibly TRBD1 for D (6 bases). The germline V gene has CDR1 SGHTA and CDR2 FQGNSA. There are 15 residues in the CDR3. Deletions cut 3 bases from V and 8 bases from J, with 17 bases between. Full variable domain (remainder filled in from reference TRBV7-2 and TRBJ2-1): GAGVSQSPSNKVTEKGKDVELRCDPISGHTALYWYRQSLGQGLEFLIYFQGNSAPDKSGLPSDRFSAERTGGSVSTLTIQRTQQEDSAVYLCASSFYRNREYEQFFGPGTRLTVL.

The chain links TRBV6-5 to TRBJ2-7; 13 nucleotides align to TRBD2. The V gene's germline CDR1 is MNHEY and CDR2 SVGAGI. The CDR3 extends over 15 amino acids. V lost 6 bases, J lost 9 bases, and 11 bases stayed unmatched. The CDR3 bases are TGTGCCAGCAGGGCTCCGGGACTAGCGGGACAGGGGCAGTACTTC. Translating it yields CASRAPGLAGQGQYF.

The V call is TRBV19, the J call TRBJ2-2; 9 nucleotides align to TRBD1. The CDR3 consists of 16 residues. V lost 5 bases to trimming and J lost 2 bases; unmatched junction nucleotides: 6. CDR1 is LNHDA and CDR2 is SQIVND in the germline V gene (reference sequence). The DNA of the CDR3 is TGTGCCAGTAGTCTACCGGGACAGGGAAACACCGGGGAGCTGTTTTTT. Translation: CASSLPGQGNTGELFF.